This T cell receptor beta chain stems from a study of beta chain features in type 1 diabetes. Study outcomes and limitations: Shorter templates may be favored by PCR, equally so in patients and controls. Moderate but significant shortening of TCRB CDR3s was recorded in all four CD4+ subsets from Type 1 diabetes patients. Compared with healthy donors, patients appeared to share more similar naive, central memory and regulatory TCRB repertoires.

V shed 0 bases, J shed 0 bases, and the junction held 5 bases outside the gene matches. Per germline, CDR1 SGHTA and CDR2 FQGNSA. The CDR3 runs 16 residues. On this clone: Its target is not known.

Since all of the isolated RNA was reverse transcribed, expressed TCRB transcripts were what got sequenced. Sequencing used immunoSEQ multiplex PCR; TCRdb keeps in-frame clones, though not all of them. The sample records 230,000 or so clones, 16% being singletons. This sequence was found in a man aged 30 to 39 with type 1 diabetes. The chain uses TRBV7-2 and TRBJ2-7, with 7 bases that match TRBD1. Sequenced: naive CD4+ T cells from blood. The chain's CDR3 is CASSLAGTESSYEQYF. The DNA for the CDR3 is TGTGCCAGCAGCTTAGCGGGGACAGAAAGCTCCTACGAGCAGTACTTC.